The rows below give T cell receptor beta chains drawn from one sample of a study of blood T cell repertoires in COVID-19. Some clones are missing from TCRdb's copy, which holds only in-frame ones; the method was immunoSEQ multiplex PCR. Here the sample spans around 200,000 clones, about four fifths being singletons. Specimen: peripheral blood. All receptors come from a woman aged 35 to 49 with active or convalescent COVID-19. Each CDR3 is given with its conserved first and last residue. The order of the fields is CDR3 length, V gene, D gene, clone size, J gene, CDR3 protein, CDR3 DNA. D genes are given only for firm matches. Clone size is not always given. Where it is, it says once, few, many or a class for expanded clones.

CDR3 length: 16
V gene: TRBV5-6
D gene: TRBD1
clone size: NA
J gene: TRBJ2-1
CDR3 protein: CASSLGPGQGGNEQFF
CDR3 DNA: TGTGCCAGCAGCTTGGGTCCGGGACAGGGAGGCAATGAGCAGTTCTTC

CDR3 length: 15
V gene: TRBV5-5
D gene: TRBD1
clone size: NA
J gene: TRBJ1-2
CDR3 protein: CASSLNPGQGYGYTF
CDR3 DNA: TGTGCCAGCAGCTTGAATCCGGGACAGGGCTATGGCTACACCTTC

CDR3 length: 10
V gene: TRBV28
D gene: NA
clone size: NA
J gene: TRBJ2-1
CDR3 protein: CASSSREQFF
CDR3 DNA: TGTGCCAGCAGTTCCCGGGAGCAGTTCTTC

CDR3 length: 18
V gene: TRBV24-1
D gene: TRBD1
clone size: NA
J gene: TRBJ1-4
CDR3 protein: CATSDPRDRGRRGEKLFF
CDR3 DNA: TGTGCCACCAGTGACCCCCGGGACAGGGGAAGACGGGGCGAAAAACTGTTTTTT

CDR3 length: 14
V gene: TRBV2
D gene: NA
clone size: NA
J gene: TRBJ1-6
CDR3 protein: CASSEGGLRSPLHF
CDR3 DNA: TGTGCCAGCAGTGAAGGAGGACTTCGGTCACCCCTCCACTTT

CDR3 length: 13
V gene: TRBV3-1/TRBV3-2
D gene: NA
clone size: NA
J gene: TRBJ1-2
CDR3 protein: CASSQGNLGGYTF
CDR3 DNA: TGTGCCAGCAGCCAAGGGAATTTGGGCGGCTACACCTTC

CDR3 length: 15
V gene: TRBV25-1
D gene: TRBD1
clone size: once
J gene: TRBJ1-2
CDR3 protein: CASSEYSTGGNGYTF
CDR3 DNA: TGTGCCAGCAGTGAATACTCGACAGGGGGGAATGGCTACACCTTC

CDR3 length: 16
V gene: TRBV30
D gene: NA
clone size: NA
J gene: TRBJ2-1
CDR3 protein: CAWSAFGGPYPNEQFF
CDR3 DNA: TGTGCCTGGAGCGCATTCGGTGGGCCCTACCCCAATGAGCAGTTCTTC

CDR3 length: 15
V gene: TRBV7-3
D gene: TRBD1
clone size: NA
J gene: TRBJ1-1
CDR3 protein: CASSFFLQGGTEAFF
CDR3 DNA: TGTGCCAGCAGCTTTTTCTTACAGGGGGGTACTGAAGCTTTCTTT

CDR3 length: 14
V gene: TRBV11-3
D gene: TRBD1
clone size: NA
J gene: TRBJ2-7
CDR3 protein: CASSSRTGNYEQYF
CDR3 DNA: TGTGCCAGCAGCTCCCGGACAGGGAACTACGAGCAGTACTTC

CDR3 length: 14
V gene: TRBV7-2
D gene: TRBD1
clone size: NA
J gene: TRBJ2-1
CDR3 protein: CASSTGQGWNEQFF
CDR3 DNA: TGTGCCAGCAGCACGGGACAGGGGTGGAATGAGCAGTTCTTC

CDR3 length: 16
V gene: TRBV11-2
D gene: TRBD1
clone size: once
J gene: TRBJ2-2
CDR3 protein: CASSLRGQGETGELFF
CDR3 DNA: TGTGCCAGCAGCTTAAGGGGACAGGGGGAAACCGGGGAGCTGTTTTTT

CDR3 length: 15
V gene: TRBV5-1
D gene: NA
clone size: NA
J gene: TRBJ2-2
CDR3 protein: CASSWGPSSTGELFF
CDR3 DNA: TGCGCCAGCAGCTGGGGCCCATCCAGCACCGGGGAGCTGTTTTTT

CDR3 length: 15
V gene: TRBV2
D gene: NA
clone size: NA
J gene: TRBJ2-7
CDR3 protein: CASSGDRTISYEQYF
CDR3 DNA: TGTGCCAGCAGTGGTGACAGAACCATATCCTACGAGCAGTACTTC

CDR3 length: 16
V gene: TRBV9
D gene: TRBD2
clone size: NA
J gene: TRBJ2-1
CDR3 protein: CASSVDASGSYNEQFF
CDR3 DNA: TGTGCCAGCAGCGTAGATGCTAGCGGGAGCTACAATGAGCAGTTCTTC

CDR3 length: 13
V gene: TRBV7-3
D gene: NA
clone size: NA
J gene: TRBJ1-1
CDR3 protein: CASSARMNTEAFF
CDR3 DNA: TGTGCCAGCAGCGCTAGGATGAACACTGAAGCTTTCTTT

CDR3 length: 15
V gene: TRBV5-6
D gene: TRBD1
clone size: NA
J gene: TRBJ1-5
CDR3 protein: CASSLGRGRNQPQHF
CDR3 DNA: TGTGCCAGCAGCCTGGGGAGGGGGCGGAATCAGCCCCAGCATTTT

CDR3 length: 18
V gene: TRBV30
D gene: NA
clone size: NA
J gene: TRBJ1-1
CDR3 protein: CAWNSPGYGTRGWDEAFF
CDR3 DNA: TGTGCCTGGAATTCCCCGGGGTACGGGACAAGGGGATGGGATGAAGCTTTCTTT

CDR3 length: 17
V gene: TRBV10-3
D gene: NA
clone size: NA
J gene: TRBJ1-1
CDR3 protein: CAISETKRVGANTEAFF
CDR3 DNA: TGTGCCATCAGTGAGACGAAGCGTGTGGGGGCGAACACTGAAGCTTTCTTT

CDR3 length: 18
V gene: TRBV7-9
D gene: TRBD2
clone size: NA
J gene: TRBJ2-2
CDR3 protein: CASSLGVLAGVTTGELFF
CDR3 DNA: TGTGCCAGCAGCTTAGGGGTACTAGCGGGAGTAACCACCGGGGAGCTGTTTTTT

CDR3 length: 14
V gene: TRBV19
D gene: TRBD1
clone size: NA
J gene: TRBJ1-1
CDR3 protein: CASRPGQGGTEAFF
CDR3 DNA: TGTGCCAGTAGACCTGGACAGGGGGGCACTGAAGCTTTCTTT

CDR3 length: 14
V gene: TRBV25-1
D gene: NA
clone size: NA
J gene: TRBJ2-3
CDR3 protein: CASSEYPGGDTQYF
CDR3 DNA: TGTGCCAGCAGTGAATATCCGGGTGGGGATACGCAGTATTTT

CDR3 length: 15
V gene: TRBV6-5
D gene: TRBD2
clone size: NA
J gene: TRBJ2-1
CDR3 protein: CASSYRTSGSNEQFF
CDR3 DNA: TGTGCCAGCAGTTACCGGACTAGCGGGAGCAATGAGCAGTTCTTC

CDR3 length: 14
V gene: TRBV11-2
D gene: TRBD1
clone size: NA
J gene: TRBJ2-3
CDR3 protein: CASKRTGVTDTQYF
CDR3 DNA: TGTGCCAGCAAAAGGACAGGGGTCACAGATACGCAGTATTTT

CDR3 length: 13
V gene: TRBV19
D gene: NA
clone size: NA
J gene: TRBJ1-1
CDR3 protein: CASSIIQGNEAFF
CDR3 DNA: TGTGCCAGTAGTATCATCCAGGGGAATGAAGCTTTCTTT

CDR3 length: 17
V gene: TRBV28
D gene: NA
clone size: once
J gene: TRBJ1-2
CDR3 protein: CASILTPGLQGNYGYTF
CDR3 DNA: TGTGCCAGCATCTTAACTCCTGGGTTGCAGGGGAACTATGGCTACACCTTC

CDR3 length: 15
V gene: TRBV19
D gene: TRBD1
clone size: NA
J gene: TRBJ1-1
CDR3 protein: CASSIGQGANTEAFF
CDR3 DNA: TGTGCCAGTAGTATAGGACAGGGGGCCAACACTGAAGCTTTCTTT

CDR3 length: 16
V gene: TRBV5-1
D gene: NA
clone size: NA
J gene: TRBJ1-5
CDR3 protein: CASLKFGTRSNQPQHF
CDR3 DNA: TGCGCCAGCCTTAAGTTCGGGACACGGTCCAATCAGCCCCAGCATTTT

CDR3 length: 16
V gene: TRBV30
D gene: TRBD1
clone size: NA
J gene: TRBJ1-5
CDR3 protein: CAWSVPGQISNQPQHF
CDR3 DNA: TGTGCCTGGAGTGTACCGGGACAGATTAGCAATCAGCCCCAGCATTTT

CDR3 length: 15
V gene: TRBV11-3
D gene: NA
clone size: NA
J gene: TRBJ2-7
CDR3 protein: CASSGGEFTSYEQYF
CDR3 DNA: TGTGCCAGCAGTGGAGGGGAGTTTACCTCCTACGAGCAGTACTTC

CDR3 length: 17
V gene: TRBV9
D gene: TRBD1
clone size: NA
J gene: TRBJ1-6
CDR3 protein: CASSSGQGPPGNSPLHF
CDR3 DNA: TGTGCCAGCAGCTCGGGACAGGGGCCGCCTGGGAATTCACCCCTCCACTTT

CDR3 length: 16
V gene: TRBV4-3
D gene: NA
clone size: NA
J gene: TRBJ2-1
CDR3 protein: CASSQEWRGAVNEQFF
CDR3 DNA: TGCGCCAGCAGCCAAGAATGGAGGGGAGCAGTCAATGAGCAGTTCTTC

CDR3 length: 13
V gene: TRBV12-3/TRBV12-4
D gene: NA
clone size: NA
J gene: TRBJ1-1
CDR3 protein: CASSLMTETEAFF
CDR3 DNA: TGTGCCAGCAGTTTAATGACAGAAACTGAAGCTTTCTTT

CDR3 length: 14
V gene: TRBV5-6
D gene: TRBD1
clone size: NA
J gene: TRBJ2-5
CDR3 protein: CASSRGQGTETQYF
CDR3 DNA: TGTGCCAGCAGCCGCGGACAGGGAACAGAGACCCAGTACTTC

CDR3 length: 13
V gene: TRBV3-1/TRBV3-2
D gene: NA
clone size: NA
J gene: TRBJ1-1
CDR3 protein: CASSQVSVFEAFF
CDR3 DNA: TGTGCCAGCAGCCAAGTCTCGGTTTTTGAAGCTTTCTTT

CDR3 length: 16
V gene: TRBV21-1
D gene: NA
clone size: once
J gene: TRBJ1-3
CDR3 protein: CASSKAPKGSGNTIYF
CDR3 DNA: TGTGCCAGCAGCAAAGCCCCCAAGGGGTCTGGAAACACCATATATTTT

CDR3 length: 14
V gene: TRBV6-5
D gene: NA
clone size: NA
J gene: TRBJ2-7
CDR3 protein: CASRSLAKTYEQYF
CDR3 DNA: TGTGCCAGCAGATCGCTAGCGAAAACCTACGAGCAGTACTTC

CDR3 length: 14
V gene: TRBV28
D gene: TRBD1
clone size: NA
J gene: TRBJ1-2
CDR3 protein: CASSLGQGGYGYTF
CDR3 DNA: TGTGCCAGCAGTTTAGGGCAGGGGGGCTATGGCTACACCTTC

CDR3 length: 15
V gene: TRBV3-1/TRBV3-2
D gene: TRBD2
clone size: NA
J gene: TRBJ2-3
CDR3 protein: CASSQGLDFTDTQYF
CDR3 DNA: TGTGCCAGCAGCCAGGGACTAGATTTCACAGATACGCAGTATTTT

CDR3 length: 17
V gene: TRBV5-1
D gene: NA
clone size: NA
J gene: TRBJ1-6
CDR3 protein: CASSTGHTSSYNSPLHF
CDR3 DNA: TGCGCCAGCAGCACCGGACATACGAGCTCCTATAATTCACCCCTCCACTTT

CDR3 length: 17
V gene: TRBV3-1/TRBV3-2
D gene: NA
clone size: NA
J gene: TRBJ2-2
CDR3 protein: CASSQSLPAENTGELFF
CDR3 DNA: TGTGCCAGCAGCCAGTCCCTACCAGCGGAGAACACCGGGGAGCTGTTTTTT

CDR3 length: 15
V gene: TRBV6-1
D gene: NA
clone size: NA
J gene: TRBJ1-2
CDR3 protein: CASSDGQTLIYGYTF
CDR3 DNA: TGTGCCAGCAGTGATGGGCAGACGCTGATCTATGGCTACACCTTC

CDR3 length: 14
V gene: TRBV19
D gene: TRBD1
clone size: NA
J gene: TRBJ1-2
CDR3 protein: CASRMGQTYYGYTF
CDR3 DNA: TGTGCCAGTAGAATGGGACAGACTTACTATGGCTACACCTTC

CDR3 length: 15
V gene: TRBV24-1
D gene: TRBD1
clone size: NA
J gene: TRBJ1-1
CDR3 protein: CATSDFQGGVTEAFF
CDR3 DNA: TGTGCCACCAGTGATTTTCAGGGGGGAGTGACTGAAGCTTTCTTT

CDR3 length: 15
V gene: TRBV30
D gene: NA
clone size: few
J gene: TRBJ2-1
CDR3 protein: CAWTRQASSYNEQFF
CDR3 DNA: TGTGCCTGGACCCGACAGGCGAGCTCCTACAATGAGCAGTTCTTC

CDR3 length: 13
V gene: TRBV12-3/TRBV12-4
D gene: NA
clone size: once
J gene: TRBJ1-2
CDR3 protein: CASRRTDTRGYTF
CDR3 DNA: TGTGCCAGCCGTCGGACAGATACTCGGGGCTACACCTTC

CDR3 length: 14
V gene: TRBV19
D gene: NA
clone size: NA
J gene: TRBJ2-7
CDR3 protein: CASAPRGRSYEQYF
CDR3 DNA: TGTGCCAGTGCACCCCGGGGGAGATCCTACGAGCAGTACTTC

CDR3 length: 15
V gene: TRBV7-2
D gene: NA
clone size: NA
J gene: TRBJ2-2
CDR3 protein: CASSLVAVTTGELFF
CDR3 DNA: TGTGCCAGCAGCTTAGTAGCGGTAACCACCGGGGAGCTGTTTTTT

CDR3 length: 16
V gene: TRBV11-2
D gene: TRBD1
clone size: few
J gene: TRBJ1-2
CDR3 protein: CASSLGDREKNYGYTF
CDR3 DNA: TGTGCCAGCAGCTTAGGGGACAGGGAAAAAAACTATGGCTACACCTTC

CDR3 length: 12
V gene: TRBV7-8
D gene: NA
clone size: NA
J gene: TRBJ1-2
CDR3 protein: CASSSHSDGYTF
CDR3 DNA: TGTGCCAGCAGCTCCCACAGTGATGGCTACACCTTC

CDR3 length: 14
V gene: TRBV5-4
D gene: NA
clone size: NA
J gene: TRBJ2-3
CDR3 protein: CASSPPGSTDTQYF
CDR3 DNA: TGTGCCAGCAGCCCACCGGGGAGCACAGATACGCAGTATTTT

CDR3 length: 14
V gene: TRBV14
D gene: NA
clone size: once
J gene: TRBJ1-6
CDR3 protein: CASSHRVRNSPLHF
CDR3 DNA: TGTGCCAGCAGTCACAGGGTGCGGAATTCACCCCTCCACTTT

CDR3 length: 13
V gene: TRBV5-1
D gene: TRBD1
clone size: NA
J gene: TRBJ1-4
CDR3 protein: CASTQGGGEKLFF
CDR3 DNA: TGCGCCAGCACACAAGGGGGCGGTGAAAAACTGTTTTTT

CDR3 length: 14
V gene: TRBV19
D gene: NA
clone size: NA
J gene: TRBJ1-5
CDR3 protein: CASRVGLSNQPQHF
CDR3 DNA: TGTGCCAGTAGGGTCGGTTTGAGCAATCAGCCCCAGCATTTT

CDR3 length: 14
V gene: TRBV7-9
D gene: TRBD1
clone size: NA
J gene: TRBJ2-7
CDR3 protein: CASSFQGTAYEQYF
CDR3 DNA: TGTGCCAGCAGTTTCCAAGGGACAGCCTACGAGCAGTACTTC

CDR3 length: 14
V gene: TRBV11-3
D gene: NA
clone size: NA
J gene: TRBJ2-3
CDR3 protein: CASSLTVVTDTQYF
CDR3 DNA: TGTGCCAGCAGCCTGACAGTTGTGACAGATACGCAGTATTTT